These T cell receptor beta chains were read from a single sample in a study of T cell repertoires in cytomegalovirus infection. One entry per CDR3 protein, called by TCRdb with MiXCR from the reads. This table has roughly 500,000 distinct CDR3 sequences, under 55% appearing once. No antigens are known for them. The specimen comprised cultured PBMCs, sampled from culture after CMV antigen stimulation. These TCRs come from a human donor in good health (CMV status not recorded). Some clones in this sample may be carry-over from other donors' samples. The CDR3 runs from the conserved cysteine through the conserved F or W. A D gene is named only where the DNA matches it firmly. Expanded clones get a size class; other rows say once, few or many, or leave the size out.

few | TRBJ2-7 | . | TRBV5-6 | TGTGCCAGCAGCTACGGACAGCCGGGCGAGCAGTACTTC | CASSYGQPGEQYF
many | TRBJ2-7 | . | TRBV7-2 | TGTGCCAGCAGCTCCCCCCGCTTCGAGCAGTACTTC | CASSSPRFEQYF
. | TRBJ2-6 | . | TRBV12-3/TRBV12-4 | TGTGCCAGCAGGAGGGGGGCGGCTGGGGCCAACGTCCTGACTTTC | CASRRGAAGANVLTF
. | TRBJ2-7 | . | TRBV7-8 | TGTGCCAGCAGCTTAGGAACAGGCTCCCACTACGAGCAGTACTTC | CASSLGTGSHYEQYF
. | TRBJ1-1 | TRBD1 | TRBV6-6 | TGTGCCAGCAGTTCCCGGACAGGGTCGACTGAAGCTTTCTTT | CASSSRTGSTEAFF
. | TRBJ1-1 | . | TRBV11-2 | TGTGCCAGCAGCTTTCAACGGAACACTGAAGCTTTCTTT | CASSFQRNTEAFF
. | TRBJ2-7 | TRBD2 | TRBV7-2 | TGTGCCAGCAGCCCGGTAGGGGGGAGCGGGGGGCCCTACGAGCAGTACTTC | CASSPVGGSGGPYEQYF
few | TRBJ1-1 | . | TRBV7-2 | TGTGCCAGCAGCTTAGTGGCGGCAGAAACTCTGAACACTGAAGCTTTCTTT | CASSLVAAETLNTEAFF
few | TRBJ2-7 | . | TRBV7-6 | TGTGCCAGCAGCTCCCCGGGACCACGGCCCGAGCAGTACTTC | CASSSPGPRPEQYF
. | TRBJ2-2 | . | TRBV7-2 | TGTGCCAGCAGGGTCGAGGTGAACACCGGGGAGCTGTTTTTT | CASRVEVNTGELFF
few | TRBJ2-6 | TRBD1 | TRBV19 | TGTGCCAGTAGCAAACAGGGGGCGTATGGGGCCAACGTCCTGACTTTC | CASSKQGAYGANVLTF
. | TRBJ2-5 | . | TRBV6-1 | TGTGCCAGCATTCAGGATCGAGAGACCCAGTACTTC | CASIQDRETQYF
many | TRBJ1-4 | . | TRBV7-2 | TGTGCCAGCAGCCGGGACGGATATGAAAAACTGTTTTTT | CASSRDGYEKLFF
. | TRBJ2-5 | TRBD1 | TRBV7-8 | TGTGCCAGCACGGGACGGACAGGGGGATTCGAGACCCAGTACTTC | CASTGRTGGFETQYF
few | TRBJ2-7 | . | TRBV10-3 | TGTGCCATCAGTGAGTCGTCGGGGAAGGGTACCCACGAGCAGTACTTC | CAISESSGKGTHEQYF
. | TRBJ2-5 | TRBD2 | TRBV10-3 | TGTGCTCGGGGGGTTAGGGGCCAAGAGACCCAGTACTTC | CARGVRGQETQYF
. | TRBJ2-7 | . | TRBV29-1 | TGCAGCGTCTCCTTGGACTTTAACCCTATAGAGCAGTACTTC | CSVSLDFNPIEQYF
few | TRBJ2-5 | TRBD2 | TRBV10-2 | TGCGCCAGCGTGCCTCAATCTCCTGTCGAGACTAGCGGGAGGGCCCCGGAGACCCAGTACTTC | CASVPQSPVETSGRAPETQYF
. | TRBJ2-3 | TRBD2 | TRBV6-1 | TGTGCCAGCAGTGAAAGGGGGGCTAGCGGGGGCCCTAGCACAGATACGCAGTATTTT | CASSERGASGGPSTDTQYF
. | TRBJ2-3 | TRBD2 | TRBV2 | TGTGCCAGCAGTCCTTTTCGGACTAGCGGTAATACGCAGTATTTT | CASSPFRTSGNTQYF
. | TRBJ1-1 | . | TRBV12-3/TRBV12-4 | TGTGCCAGCACCCCCTCCGGGGGCTGGATGAACACTGAAGCTTTCTTT | CASTPSGGWMNTEAFF
. | TRBJ1-4 | TRBD1 | TRBV7-6 | TGTGCCAGCAGCCCCATGGGACAGGTCATAGGGGAAAAACTGTTTTTT | CASSPMGQVIGEKLFF
few | TRBJ2-5 | . | TRBV11-2 | TGTGCCAGCAGCCCGCCCGGCCGACCCCAAGAGACCCAGTACTTC | CASSPPGRPQETQYF
few | TRBJ2-3 | . | TRBV7-2 | TGTGCCAGCACCCGGCAGGCGGCTAGCACAGATACGCAGTATTTT | CASTRQAASTDTQYF
once | TRBJ2-1 | TRBD2 | TRBV20-1 | TGCAGTGCTAGAGATCAGCTAGCGGTAGCTTACAATGAGCAGTTCTTC | CSARDQLAVAYNEQFF
few | TRBJ2-1 | . | TRBV7-2 | TGTGCCAGCAGCTTAACCCCGGCTAGACCATACAATGAGCAGTTCTTC | CASSLTPARPYNEQFF
. | TRBJ2-1 | TRBD2 | TRBV20-1 | TGCAGTGCTAGAGCGGGGACTAGCGGGAGGATAGGCTACAATGAGCAGTTCTTC | CSARAGTSGRIGYNEQFF
. | TRBJ1-1 | TRBD1 | TRBV6-8 | TGTGCCAGCAGTAGGGACAGAACAAACACTGAAGCTTTCTTT | CASSRDRTNTEAFF
. | TRBJ2-1 | TRBD2 | TRBV12-3/TRBV12-4 | TGTGCCAGCAGTTTAGATATGGGACTAGTCTACAATGAGCAGTTCTTC | CASSLDMGLVYNEQFF